The 17 T cell receptor beta chains below all came from one sample that was sequenced in a study of OX40 agonist ivuxolimab in advanced cancers. Only in-frame clones appear in the TCRdb table, and some are missing; sequencing was by immunoSEQ multiplex PCR. The table records 90,000 to 120,000 clones, approximately 90% of them present only once. The material was CD4+ or CD8+ T cells sorted from blood, obtained in a trial of the OX40 agonist ivuxolimab. These receptors all come from an adult with an advanced solid tumor such as melanoma, head and neck, liver or kidney cancer.

The CDR3 protein is CASSQDPGRRLNEQFF. DNA for the CDR3: TGTGCCAGCAGCCAGGATCCGGGACGAAGGTTGAATGAGCAGTTCTTC. The rearrangement uses TRBV4-2 and TRBJ2-1; TRBD1 or TRBD2 may be the D gene (5 bases each). Trimming pared 3 bases from V and 7 bases from J, leaving 19 bases between. The CDR3 has 16 amino acids. Germline values: CDR1 LGHNA, CDR2 YNFKEQ.

This clone was recorded only once. This chain joins TRBV11-2 and TRBJ2-3; 9 bases are shared with TRBD1. Per the germline V gene, CDR1 is SGHAT and CDR2 is FQNNGV. The CDR3 is 16 amino acids. With 3 bases clipped from V and 6 bases from J, the junction kept 10 bases outside the gene matches. Here the CDR3 reads CASSFGTGTRGDTQYF. The CDR3 nucleotides are TGTGCCAGCAGCTTCGGGACAGGGACAAGGGGGGATACGCAGTATTTT.

The gene calls are TRBV5-5 and TRBJ1-5; D is ambiguous. This CDR3 spans 13 amino acids. Germline CDR1 SGHKS, CDR2 YYEKEE (reference sequence). With 5 bases removed from V and 3 bases from J, the gap between germline ends came to 9 bases. The DNA for the CDR3 is TGTGCCAGCAGTGGGCAAATCAATCAGCCCCAGCATTTT. This codes for CASSGQINQPQHF.

The V gene is TRBV7-9, the J gene TRBJ2-2; 8 nucleotides line up with TRBD1. The CDR3 contains 14 residues. Per the germline V gene, CDR1 is SEHNR and CDR2 is FQNEAQ (reference sequence). The J segment lost 6 bases and the V segment lost 6 bases, leaving 6 bases of the junction unmatched. The CDR3 spells CASRKTGEAGELFF. The CDR3 coding sequence is TGTGCCAGCAGAAAGACAGGGGAGGCCGGGGAGCTGTTTTTT. The complete variable domain, with remaining parts taken from reference TRBV7-9 and TRBJ2-2, reads DTGVSQNPRHKITKRGQNVTFRCDPISEHNRLYWYRQTLGQGPEFLTYFQNEAQLEKSRLLSDRFSAERPKGSFSTLEIQRTEQGDSAMYLCASRKTGEAGELFFGEGSRLTVL.

This rearrangement joins TRBV4-3 to TRBJ1-1; maybe TRBD1 (6 bases). In germline, CDR1 is LGHNA, CDR2 YSLEER. This CDR3 region has 13 residues. V was pared by 3 bases and J by 5 bases, with 10 bases between. As DNA, the CDR3 is TGCGCCAGCAGCCAGGGCGGACAGACTGAAGCTTTCTTT. As protein: CASSQGGQTEAFF.

The chain carries TRBV28 and TRBJ1-1, with D possibly matching TRBD1 (5 bases). The ends were cut back, 6 bases at V and 1 base at J, with 21 bases in the middle. This CDR3 region has 17 residues. From germline, CDR1 is MDHEN and CDR2 SYDVKM. The CDR3 sequence is CASSKDGGRWRNTEAFF. The DNA for the CDR3 is TGTGCCAGCAGCAAAGATGGGGGGAGGTGGCGGAACACTGAAGCTTTCTTT.

This chain connects TRBV7-2 to TRBJ1-4, with 7 bases identical to TRBD1. The germline V gene encodes CDR1 SGHTA and CDR2 FQGNSA. V lost 4 bases, J lost 7 bases, and 6 bases stayed unmatched. The CDR3 totals 14 residues. CDR3: CASSSPQGIEKLFF. For the CDR3, the DNA is TGTGCCAGCAGCTCCCCACAGGGGATTGAAAAACTGTTTTTT.

The rearrangement links TRBV19 to TRBJ1-1; no reliable D call. The CDR3 consists of 13 residues. CDR1 and CDR2 from the germline V gene are LNHDA and SQIVND (reference sequence). Between the trimmed V and J ends, which lost 0 bases and 6 bases, there was a span of 8 bases. The CDR3 loop is CASSIDRAAEAFF. CDR3 sequence (DNA): TGTGCCAGTAGTATAGATCGGGCGGCTGAAGCTTTCTTT.

This CDR3 is CASSLAGQSTDTQYF. The CDR3 coding sequence is TGTGCCAGCAGCTTAGCGGGGCAGAGCACAGATACGCAGTATTTT. The chain couples TRBV7-9 to TRBJ2-3, with D tentatively TRBD1 (5 bases). CDR3 length: 15 residues. Germline V lookup: CDR1 SEHNR, CDR2 FQNEAQ (reference sequence). Trimming shortened V by 0 bases and J by 0 bases, and 7 bases separated the two germline ends.

The chain is built from TRBV7-2 and TRBJ2-1; perhaps TRBD2 as D (5 bases). Germline lookup yields CDR1 SGHTA and CDR2 FQGNSA. Deletions cut 0 bases from V and 3 bases from J, with 6 bases between. The CDR3 runs to 14 residues. The CDR3 loop is CASSLAGVYNEQFF. The CDR3 bases are TGTGCCAGCAGCTTAGCGGGAGTCTACAATGAGCAGTTCTTC.

The genes are TRBV19 and TRBJ2-2, with 7 bases aligning to TRBD2. The V gene's germline CDR1 is LNHDA and CDR2 SQIVND (reference sequence). The CDR3 runs to 16 residues. V gave up 6 bases and J gave up 5 bases; unmatched junction bases: 12. The CDR3 is CASRVGAGAGTGELFF. CDR3 sequence (DNA): TGTGCCAGTAGGGTTGGTGCGGGAGCGGGTACCGGGGAGCTGTTTTTT.

The chain has TRBV5-6 and TRBJ1-4, with 8 bases that match TRBD1. This CDR3 has 15 amino acids. CDR1 is SGHDT and CDR2 is YYEEEE in the germline V gene. The V segment lost 2 bases and the J segment 5 bases; nucleotides outside the gene matches: 5. For the CDR3, the DNA is TGTGCCAGCAGCTTCCAGGGGGCGGTAAATGAAAAACTGTTTTTT. As protein: CASSFQGAVNEKLFF.

V gene TRBV11-2 combines with J gene TRBJ1-2; TRBD1 aligns across 9 bases. Germline CDR1 and CDR2: SGHAT and FQNNGV. V gave up 5 bases and J gave up 4 bases; unmatched junction bases: 2. This CDR3 region has 13 residues. DNA of the CDR3: TGTGCCAGCAGCCGGACAGGGGCCTATGGCTACACCTTC. Translating it yields CASSRTGAYGYTF.

V usage is TRBV13 and J usage is TRBJ2-7; D tentatively fits TRBD1 or TRBD2 (5 bases each). Germline values: CDR1 PRHDT, CDR2 FYEKMQ (reference sequence). The CDR3 runs to 14 residues. The V end lost 5 bases, the J end lost 2 bases, and 13 bases lay between the germline ends. The CDR3 region is CASSPYGAPYEQYF. CDR3 coding DNA: TGTGCCAGCAGCCCCTACGGGGCTCCCTACGAGCAGTACTTC.

The genes are TRBV5-1 and TRBJ2-2; TRBD1 is a possible D gene (6 bases). The CDR3 consists of 15 residues. With 2 bases removed from V and 0 bases from J, the gap between germline ends came to 8 bases. The germline CDR1 and CDR2 sequences are SGHRS and YFSETQ. This CDR3 is CASSFRTANTGELFF. The DNA of the CDR3 is TGCGCCAGCAGCTTCCGGACAGCGAACACCGGGGAGCTGTTTTTT.

The chain combines TRBV5-1 with TRBJ2-2; D is perhaps TRBD1 (5 bases). The CDR3 contains 15 residues. Germline CDR1 reads SGHRS; CDR2 reads YFSETQ. Trimming removed 2 bases from V and 0 bases from J, with 8 bases in between. The CDR3 region has the DNA TGCGCCAGCAGCTTCGACAGTTCGAACACCGGGGAGCTGTTTTTT. Residues: CASSFDSSNTGELFF.

The chain employs TRBV6-1 and TRBJ2-7; 10 bases are a match to TRBD2. The length of the CDR3 is 16 residues. V lost 4 bases and J lost 6; bases outside the gene matches: 12. Germline CDR1 and CDR2: MNHNS and SASEGT. In nucleotides, the CDR3 is TGTGCCAGCAGTGGCCAGGCTAGCGGGAGATCCCGCGAGCAGTACTTC. The encoded protein is CASSGQASGRSREQYF.